Below, one T cell receptor (beta chain) is given with its context. Other DNA sequences within the sample encode an identical CDR3. This entry belongs to a study of shared clonotypes between healthy human individuals. Germline CDR1 SGHTA, CDR2 FQGNSA. The CDR3 has 13 residues. Trimming took 2 bases from V and 1 from J, leaving 5 bases between them. The data were produced by immunoSEQ multiplex PCR, yet TCRdb's version contains in-frame clones alone and is incomplete. The repertoire holds some 2.3 million clones, with 80% to 95% as singletons. V gene TRBV7-2 combines with J gene TRBJ2-5, with unresolved D. The receptor's source is a man younger than 30 in good health. Some clones in this sample may be carry-over from other donors' samples. The sequencing sample was made of naive CD4+ T cells from PBMCs. Specified subset: CD45RA+ positively selected. The CDR3 bases are TGTGCCAGCAGCTTACGACCCCAAGAGACCCAGTACTTC. Amino acids: CASSLRPQETQYF.